These 20 T cell receptor beta chains came from one sample sequenced in a study of vaccination and CD4 T cells after COVID-19. Sequencing of cultured CD4+ T cell DNA used the Oncomine TCR Beta short-read assay. TCRdb re-analysed the PCR reads in MiXCR, keeping a single row per CDR3 protein. The sample has more than 15,000 distinct CDR3 sequences; roughly 60% are singletons. Described treatment: roughly ten-day PBMC culture with coronavirus spike peptide pools or control peptides (ViraFEST assay). The antigens for these receptors are not known. Material: CD4+ T cells from blood, cultured in vitro. The receptors shown here come from a human donor who had recovered from COVID-19.

The gene calls are TRBV20-1 and TRBJ1-2; D perhaps matches TRBD1 (6 bases). The CDR3 runs to 15 residues. V was clipped by 4 bases and J by 4 bases, with 19 bases between them. From germline, CDR1 is DFQATT and CDR2 SNEGSKA (reference sequence). CDR3 nucleotides: TGCAGTGCTACGACCCCACGACAGGACAGCTATGGCTACACCTTC. Translating it yields CSATTPRQDSYGYTF.

The genes are TRBV28 and TRBJ2-3, with 9 bases matching TRBD1. Trimming took 7 bases from V and 5 from J; bases not matched to a gene: 7. Germline CDR1 is MDHEN and CDR2 is SYDVKM. CDR3 length: 14 residues. DNA for the CDR3: TGTGCCAGCAATGAAGGACAGGGGATAGATACGCAGTATTTT. Its translation: CASNEGQGIDTQYF.

This sequence joins TRBV7-2 and TRBJ1-5; tentative D call: TRBD1 (6 bases). CDR1 and CDR2 (germline): SGHTA, FQGNSA. The V end lost 1 base, the J end lost 6 bases, and 19 bases lay between the germline ends. The CDR3 sequence is 17 residues long. The CDR3 sequence: CASSLDRVGTRGQPQHF. Here the CDR3 DNA reads TGTGCCAGCAGCTTAGATCGGGTTGGGACACGGGGTCAGCCCCAGCATTTT.

The chain carries TRBV20-1 and TRBJ1-6, with 10 bases fitting TRBD1. The germline gives CDR1 DFQATT, CDR2 SNEGSKA (reference sequence). The length of the CDR3 is 16 residues. Germline trimming cut 5 bases from V and 7 bases from J; bases unmatched to any gene: 11. The CDR3 nucleotides are TGCAGTGCTCACCCGGGACAGGGGATTGGGAATTCACCCCTCCACTTT. Protein sequence: CSAHPGQGIGNSPLHF.

The chain's CDR3 is CAWSSTHPGGETQYF. CDR3 nucleotides: TGTGCCTGGAGTAGCACACACCCGGGAGGCGAGACCCAGTACTTC. The rearrangement uses TRBV30 and TRBJ2-5, with TRBD2 identical over 7 bases. The CDR3 totals 15 residues. V shed 2 bases and J 5 bases; nucleotides not matched to a gene: 11. Germline CDR1 reads GTSNPN; CDR2 reads SVGIG (reference sequence).

The V gene is TRBV19, the J gene TRBJ1-4; D is perhaps TRBD1 (6 bases). V was pared by 3 bases and J by 8 bases, with 13 bases between. CDR1 is LNHDA and CDR2 is SQIVND in the germline V gene (reference sequence). The CDR3 consists of 14 residues. The CDR3 here is CASSMNRVNEKLFF. CDR3 DNA sequence: TGTGCCAGTAGTATGAACAGGGTAAACGAAAAACTGTTTTTT.

The gene calls are TRBV15 and TRBJ1-4; D is undetermined. This CDR3 is built from 18 residues. Germline V lookup: CDR1 LNHNV, CDR2 YYDKDF (reference sequence). Trimming left V 1 base short and J 0 bases short, with 15 bases between. The CDR3: CATSRGANRGSTNEKLFF. CDR3 DNA: TGTGCCACCAGCAGAGGGGCGAACAGAGGTTCAACTAATGAAAAACTGTTTTTT.

V gene TRBV10-2 combines with J gene TRBJ1-2; D is undetermined. V shed 3 bases and J shed 2 bases, with 25 bases lying between them. Germline V gene lookup returns CDR1 WSHSY and CDR2 SAAADI. CDR3 length: 19 amino acids. The CDR3 DNA reads as TGCGCCAGCAGTGAAGTCGGCCCCGAAAGCGGGTCCCTCAACTATGGCTACACCTTC. It is translated as CASSEVGPESGSLNYGYTF.

This clonotype was detected once. J is TRBJ1-5 and V is TRBV3-1, with 7 bases aligning to TRBD1. V shed 2 bases, J shed 5 bases, and the junction held 6 bases outside the gene matches. This CDR3 spans 15 amino acids. Germline V CDR1 and CDR2: LGHDT, YNNKEL (reference sequence). This chain's CDR3 is CASSQSDRADQPQHF. The CDR3 DNA sequence: TGTGCCAGCAGCCAATCCGACAGGGCTGATCAGCCCCAGCATTTT.

The V gene is TRBV5-1, the J gene TRBJ1-5; 10 bases are shared with TRBD1. V shed 3 bases and J 6 bases; nucleotides not matched to a gene: 6. The CDR3 length is 15 residues. In germline, CDR1 is SGHRS, CDR2 YFSETQ. CDR3 coding DNA: TGCGCCAGCAGCTACCCGGGACAGGGGAGTCAGCCCCAGCATTTT. Translation gives CASSYPGQGSQPQHF.

This clonotype was detected only a few times. The rearrangement links TRBV4-2 to TRBJ1-2, with 9 bases aligning to TRBD1. The V and J ends lost 0 bases and 2 bases, in that order; junction bases with no gene match: 1. This CDR3 comprises 15 residues. Per the germline V gene, CDR1 is LGHNA and CDR2 is YNFKEQ. In DNA, the CDR3 is TGTGCCAGCAGCCAAGATGGGACAGGGAACTATGGCTACACCTTC. Protein: CASSQDGTGNYGYTF.

This clonotype was recorded a few times. The chain is built from TRBV20-1 and TRBJ1-2, with D tentatively TRBD1 (5 bases). The V end was cut by 0 bases, the J end by 7 bases, with 12 bases between. The CDR3 is made up of 13 amino acids. Germline CDR1 is DFQATT and CDR2 is SNEGSKA (reference sequence). The CDR3 DNA reads as TGCAGTGCTAGAGATAACCCCGGGGGTGGCTACACCTTC. This translates into CSARDNPGGGYTF.

Only a few counts were recorded for this clonotype. This chain connects TRBV7-2 to TRBJ1-1; D possibly corresponds to TRBD1 (6 bases). The CDR3 loop spans 14 amino acids. The V gene lost 3 bases and the J gene lost 0 bases, with 8 bases spanning the gap. Germline CDR1 SGHTA, CDR2 FQGNSA. The CDR3 is CASSFDRMNTEAFF. The CDR3 DNA sequence: TGTGCCAGCAGCTTCGACAGGATGAACACTGAAGCTTTCTTT.

This clonotype turned up a few times. The chain uses TRBV2 and TRBJ2-7; possibly TRBD1 for D (6 bases). V was shortened by 4 bases and J by 3 bases, with 13 bases between the two germline ends. The CDR3 is made up of 14 amino acids. Germline CDR1 reads SNHLY; CDR2 reads FYNNEI. CDR3 sequence (DNA): TGTGCCAGCAGTGCAACAGGGTTTCTCTACGAGCAGTACTTC. Amino acid sequence: CASSATGFLYEQYF.

J is TRBJ1-2 and V is TRBV11-2; D is perhaps TRBD1 (5 bases). CDR1 is SGHAT, CDR2 FQNNGV, per germline. V lost 9 bases and J lost 6, with 14 bases in between. CDR3 size: 12 residues. This chain's CDR3 is CASSGTSDGYTF. CDR3 nucleotides: TGTGCCAGTTCGGGGACGAGTGATGGCTACACCTTC. Looking up the rest from reference TRBV11-2 and TRBJ1-2 gives the full variable domain: EAGVAQSPRYKIIEKRQSVAFWCNPISGHATLYWYQQILGQGPKLLIQFQNNGVVDDSQLPKDRFSAERLKGVDSTLKIQPAKLEDSAVYLCASSGTSDGYTFGSGTRLTVV.

The chain couples TRBV10-2 to TRBJ1-3; TRBD1 aligns across 8 bases. Germline V CDR1 and CDR2: WSHSY, SAAADI. This CDR3 is built from 15 residues. The V gene end was trimmed by 3 bases and the J gene end by 4 bases; junction bases not matched to a gene: 5. CDR3 protein: CASSDRGQTGNTIYF. CDR3 coding DNA: TGCGCCAGCAGTGACAGGGGGCAAACGGGAAACACCATATATTTT.

The J gene is TRBJ2-4, the V gene TRBV20-1, with D perhaps given as TRBD1 or TRBD2 (5 bases each). Trimming pared 3 bases from V and 0 bases from J, leaving 6 bases between. CDR1 and CDR2 from the germline V gene are DFQATT and SNEGSKA (reference sequence). The CDR3 sequence is 13 residues long. CDR3 sequence: CSASGGAKNIQYF. CDR3 DNA: TGCAGTGCTAGTGGGGGAGCCAAAAACATTCAGTACTTC.

This clonotype came up a few times. This sequence joins TRBV2 and TRBJ1-1, with D possibly being TRBD1 (5 bases). V gave up 5 bases and J gave up 4 bases, with 14 bases separating them. This CDR3 is 14 amino acids long. Germline CDR1 reads SNHLY; CDR2 reads FYNNEI. CDR3 sequence reads: CASSQRRDLTEAFF. The CDR3, as DNA: TGTGCCAGCAGTCAGCGCAGGGACCTCACTGAAGCTTTCTTT.

The CDR3 here is CASSPPESQETQYF. The CDR3 bases are TGTGCCAGCTCACCACCGGAGTCTCAAGAGACCCAGTACTTC. The J gene is TRBJ2-5, the V gene TRBV18; D unclear. Germline-derived CDR1 and CDR2 are KGHSH and LQKENI. The CDR3 length is 14 residues. Trimming cost V 0 bases and J 2 bases, with 7 bases left between them.

This clonotype was observed a few times. This rearrangement joins TRBV6-2 or TRBV6-3 to TRBJ2-5; 12 bases fit TRBD2. Germline loops: CDR1 MNHEY, CDR2 SVGEGT. This CDR3 is built from 17 residues. Germline trimming cut 5 bases from V and 0 bases from J; bases unmatched to any gene: 7. The chain's CDR3 is CASSRGLAGGYQETQYF. CDR3 in DNA: TGTGCCAGCAGTCGGGGTCTAGCGGGAGGGTACCAAGAGACCCAGTACTTC.